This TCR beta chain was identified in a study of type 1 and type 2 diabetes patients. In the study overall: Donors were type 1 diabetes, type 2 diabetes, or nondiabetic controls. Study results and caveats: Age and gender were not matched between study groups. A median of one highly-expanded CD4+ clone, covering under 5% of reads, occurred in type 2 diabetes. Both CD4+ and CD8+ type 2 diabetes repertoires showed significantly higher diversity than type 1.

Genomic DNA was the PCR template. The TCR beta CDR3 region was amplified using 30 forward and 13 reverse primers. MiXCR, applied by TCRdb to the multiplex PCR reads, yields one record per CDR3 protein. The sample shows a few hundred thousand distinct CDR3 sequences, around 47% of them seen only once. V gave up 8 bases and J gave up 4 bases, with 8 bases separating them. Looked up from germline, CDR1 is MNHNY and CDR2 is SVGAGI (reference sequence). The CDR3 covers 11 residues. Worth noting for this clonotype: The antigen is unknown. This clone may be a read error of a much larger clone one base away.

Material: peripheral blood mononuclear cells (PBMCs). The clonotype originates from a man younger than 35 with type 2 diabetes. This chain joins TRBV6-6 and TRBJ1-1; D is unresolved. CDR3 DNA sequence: TGTGCCAGCGGGCTGAGCACTGAAGCTTTCTTT. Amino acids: CASGLSTEAFF.